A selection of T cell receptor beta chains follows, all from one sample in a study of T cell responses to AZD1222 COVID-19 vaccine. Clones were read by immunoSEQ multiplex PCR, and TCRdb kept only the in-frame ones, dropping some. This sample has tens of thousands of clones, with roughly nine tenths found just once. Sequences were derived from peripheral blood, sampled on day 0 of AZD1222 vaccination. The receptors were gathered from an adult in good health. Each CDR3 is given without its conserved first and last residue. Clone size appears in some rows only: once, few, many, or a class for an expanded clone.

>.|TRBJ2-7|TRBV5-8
ASSLAGYPYEQY
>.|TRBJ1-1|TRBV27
ASSSWTGEMNTEAF
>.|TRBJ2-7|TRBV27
ASSLQLAAPYEQY
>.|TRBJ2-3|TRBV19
ASSVLRDDTQY
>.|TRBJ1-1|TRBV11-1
ASSFGAGNTEAF
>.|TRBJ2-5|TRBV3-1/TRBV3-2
ASSQELGREEYQETQY
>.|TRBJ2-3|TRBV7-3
ASSRSSGGGTDTQY
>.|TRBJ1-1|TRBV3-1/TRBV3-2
ASSHLTGNQAF
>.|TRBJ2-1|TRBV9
ASSVESGRAGGEQF
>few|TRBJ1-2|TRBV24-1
ATSDLGGPYT
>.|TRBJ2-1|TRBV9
ASSVDVSLNEQF
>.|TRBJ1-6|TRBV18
ASSLHRDTYNSPLH
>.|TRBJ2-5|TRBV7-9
ASSLSRVRKTQY
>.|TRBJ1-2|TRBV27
ASAGQGNYGYT
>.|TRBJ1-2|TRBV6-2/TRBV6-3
ASSYASRVSPYGYT
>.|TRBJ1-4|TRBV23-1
ASSQGVTSATNEKLF
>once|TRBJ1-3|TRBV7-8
ASSPGGPSGNTIY